This TCR beta chain is from a study of OX40 agonist ivuxolimab in advanced cancers. Regarding the study as a whole: Relative to CD4+, CD8+ T cells held more expanded clones on average.

The germline gives CDR1 SGHAT, CDR2 FQNNGV. The V end was cut by 5 bases, the J end by 3 bases, with 17 bases between. CDR3 length: 15 residues. Remarks on this clone: The antigen remains undetermined.

Assay: immunoSEQ multiplex PCR; the TCRdb copy retains only in-frame clones and omits some. The sample carries more than 45,000 clones, about nine tenths recorded once. The sequencing here drew on CD4+ or CD8+ T cells sorted from blood, taken in a trial of the OX40 agonist ivuxolimab. This sequence was found in an adult with an advanced solid tumor such as melanoma, head and neck, liver or kidney cancer. V usage is TRBV11-2 and J usage is TRBJ2-7; D is unclear. As DNA, the CDR3 is TGTGCCAGCAGCCTCACCACCGGAGTTCGCTACGAGCAGTACGTC. It specifies CASSLTTGVRYEQYV.